This TCR beta chain originates from a study of type 1 and type 2 diabetes patients (dated by TCRdb to 2015 to 2016). About the full investigation: The cohort comprised eight to ten type 1 diabetes patients, a few type 2 diabetes patients and six or seven nondiabetic controls recruited in China. Throughout the study, CD4 or CD8 MicroBeads on MACS columns were used to positively select CD4+ and CD8+ T cells from PBMCs. Altogether, around 19,000,000 paired-end reads were produced across the whole study. The study profiled TCRbeta repertoires by high-throughput sequencing to compare type 1 diabetes, type 2 diabetes and nondiabetic individuals. Type 2 diabetes patients were used as a disease comparison group for the type 1 diabetes patients. Comparing approximately 20-cycle and roughly 25-cycle amplification showed similar V gene usage, suggesting similar primer efficiencies and random PCR bias. TCRbeta libraries were sequenced paired-end on Illumina HiSeq 2000 or MiSeq instruments. The paper's findings and limits, for the study overall: Type 2 diabetes patients had few highly-expanded CD4+ clones (median one), and those clones made up a median around 4% of reads. V and J gene usage patterns of type 2 diabetes and control samples were highly correlated, averaging approximately 0.97 between samples. In both CD4+ and CD8+ T cells, type 2 diabetes repertoires were highly diverse, with diversity significantly greater than that of type 1 diabetes repertoires. The study groups were not matched for age and gender, which could possibly have biased interpretation. Only a limited number of T2D and control samples were sequenced, so some T1D-only HECs might also appear in more T2D or control samples.

All diabetic patients met standard classification criteria for type 1 or type 2 diabetes, with glucose and C-peptide assessed by WHO-recommended methods. Exclusion applied to any donor with other autoimmune diseases or infections within the previous four weeks. Approximately 9.8 milliliters of peripheral blood were drawn from each participant. LymphoPrep density separation was used to isolate PBMCs. The instrument given in TCRdb is Illumina MiSeq. Genomic DNA from sorted T cell subsets served as template for TCRbeta CDR3 amplification. Multiplex PCR with 30 forward and 13 reverse primers amplified the TCRbeta CDR3 region. PCR products were purified with AMPure XP beads, then indices and adaptors were added in a second approximately 25-cycle PCR. Before sequencing, libraries were gel-purified with the QIAquick Gel Extraction Kit. Per the original workflow: FLASH was used to merge paired-end reads, and IgBLAST was used to align the merged reads to IMGT V, D and J germline references. After reads whose alignment identity to germline references fell below 70% were discarded, around 11,000,000 reads remained study-wide. CDR3 boundaries, reading frame and productivity were assigned following IMGT definitions. A highly-expanded clone was defined as any clone making up 1% or more of reads, and normalized Shannon entropy served as the measure of diversity. Group differences in Shannon entropy were tested with unpaired two-tailed t-tests. TCRdb reanalyzed the raw reads on its own, using fastp at Q25 for trimming and MiXCR for clone calling, and kept in-frame beta chains. Every entry covers one CDR3 protein and lists the most common genes and DNA from its rows. The V and J calls here are based on TCRdb, not the publication. Counted in this sample were a few hundred thousand distinct CDR3 sequences; more than 45% of them appeared once. The ten largest clones take up roughly an eighth of the sample.

Deletion took 3 bases off V and 1 base off J, with a span of 9 bases between the germline ends. Looking up the germline V gene yields CDR1 WSHSY and CDR2 SAAADI. From its cysteine to its phenylalanine, the CDR3 spans 14 amino acids. Just the 42-base CDR3 DNA is kept, in frame starting at base 1. At least ten counts were recorded for this clonotype. The clone's antigen remains unknown. Base qualities are not provided; no much larger clone lies one nucleotide away. The receptor's source is a man between 18 and 35 years old with type 2 diabetes. Material: peripheral blood mononuclear cells (PBMCs). Rearrangement joined TRBV10-2 to TRBJ1-1, with the D segment identity uncertain. Here is the DNA: TGCGCCAGCAGTGATGTAAGTTGGAACACTGAAGCTTTCTTT. This yields the protein CASSDVSWNTEAFF.